The 11 T cell receptor beta chains below all came from one sample that was sequenced in a study of human CD8 memory T cell subsets (dated by TCRdb to about 2020). A Human TCR Profiling Kit was used to prepare UMI-labeled 5' RACE TCRbeta libraries. Based on TCRdb reprocessing of the reads, there is one entry per CDR3 protein sequence, and DNA is missing. The record for this sample contains approximately 11,000 distinct CDR3 sequences. Around a sixth of the sample rests with the top ten. Material: CD8+ T cells from PBMCs. The receptors here all came from a human donor in good health.

The chain links TRBV9 to TRBJ2-5; TCRdb proposes TRBD1, but this gene call is untestable without DNA. The CDR3 spans 15 residues. Per the germline V gene, CDR1 is SGDLS and CDR2 is YYNGEE. CDR3 sequence reads: CASSVGSGASETQYF.

This clonotype is deemed medium-sized (0.01 to 0.1%) by its frequency. The chain joins TRBV11-2 to TRBJ2-7; TCRdb reports TRBD2, a call that lacks DNA to check it against. This CDR3 region has 15 residues. CDR1 SGHAT and CDR2 FQNNGV come from the germline V gene. Here the CDR3 reads CASSPMGGNSYEQYF.

The rearrangement links TRBV7-8 to TRBJ2-5; no DNA is available, so the TRBD2 call from TCRdb remains unchecked. Germline loops: CDR1 SGHVS, CDR2 FQNEAQ. This CDR3 contains 15 residues. CDR3 loop: CASRNSGGGQETQYF.

The CDR3 loop reads CASSFGLELTDTQYF. The V and J genes are TRBV7-9 and TRBJ2-3. CDR3 length: 15 amino acids. Germline assignment: CDR1 SEHNR and CDR2 FQNEAQ (reference sequence).

The rearrangement uses TRBV19 and TRBJ1-5. The CDR3 covers 15 residues. Germline V CDR1 and CDR2: LNHDA, SQIVND (reference sequence). The CDR3 protein is CASSIGSRSVGPQHF.

This sequence joins TRBV24-1 and TRBJ2-5. This CDR3 spans 17 amino acids. Germline V gives CDR1 KGHDR, CDR2 SFDVKD. This CDR3 is CATSDGSWTVDQETQYF.

The rearrangement joins TRBV4-1 to TRBJ2-2. CDR1 is MGHRA, CDR2 YSYEKL, per germline. This CDR3 has 15 residues. The chain's CDR3 is CASSQGTLNTGELFF.

The chain uses TRBV7-9 and TRBJ2-7; TCRdb's D call of TRBD1 is untestable without DNA. The germline V gene encodes CDR1 SEHNR and CDR2 FQNEAQ (reference sequence). The CDR3 consists of 14 residues. CDR3 residues: CASSFQGQGYEQYF. The full variable domain, in which reference TRBV7-9 and TRBJ2-7 provide the parts outside the CDR3, is DTGVSQNPRHKITKRGQNVTFRCDPISEHNRLYWYRQTLGQGPEFLTYFQNEAQLEKSRLLSDRFSAERPKGSFSTLEIQRTEQGDSAMYLCASSFQGQGYEQYFGPGTRLTVT.

V usage is TRBV5-6 and J usage is TRBJ2-7; the D call of TRBD1 rests on TCRdb alone, since no DNA is present to check it. This CDR3 is built from 14 residues. CDR1 and CDR2 from the germline V gene are SGHDT and YYEEEE. The CDR3 loop reads CASSIRGLTYEQYF.

The genes are TRBV15 and TRBJ2-2; TCRdb names TRBD2, which stays unverified in the absence of DNA. The CDR3 extends over 15 amino acids. Germline CDR1 reads LNHNV; CDR2 reads YYDKDF (reference sequence). CDR3 loop: CATSSSAGVTGELFF.

The V gene is TRBV4-1, the J gene TRBJ1-6; TCRdb names TRBD1, which stays unverified in the absence of DNA. The CDR3 sequence is 15 residues long. Germline CDR1 and CDR2: MGHRA and YSYEKL. The CDR3 loop is CASSQTRVSNSPLHF.